This T cell receptor (beta chain) was identified in a study of T cell repertoires in cytomegalovirus infection. Study in general: Public TCR beta signatures were indicative of both CMV infection and a matching HLA type.

As regards this clonotype: Its antigen is not identified.

Via MiXCR, TCRdb re-called the reads, giving one row per CDR3 protein. The top ten hold over 70% of the sample, which has roughly 68,000 distinct CDR3 sequences, 20% to 25% seen once. Broader study findings: Cumulative public TCR beta family frequency identified CMV carriers with the relevant HLA. Predominance within the ex vivo response was attributable to HLA-C-restricted CMV-specific TCR beta clonotypes.

This CDR3 comprises 14 residues. Between the trimmed V and J ends, which lost 2 bases and 2 bases, there was a span of 10 bases. Germline loops: CDR1 MNHEY, CDR2 SVGEGT. Sequencing input: PBMCs, sequenced either directly or after in vitro stimulation (not recorded which). The rearrangement joins TRBV6-2 or TRBV6-3 to TRBJ2-7; D ambiguous. The sequence derives from a human donor in good health (CMV status not recorded). Some clones in this sample may be carry-over from other donors' samples. The CDR3 bases are TGTGCCAGCAGTTACGGGCAGGACCCCTACGAGCAGTACGTC. Protein product: CASSYGQDPYEQYV.